One and the same sample provided the 25 T cell receptor beta chains below, sequenced in a study of blood T cell repertoires in COVID-19. Assay used: immunoSEQ multiplex PCR; TCRdb lists only in-frame clones, some missing. The sample has approximately 380,000 clones; approximately 89% are singletons. Sequenced input: PBMCs or T cells enriched from blood (not recorded which). These TCRs come from a woman aged 40 to 50 who had been exposed to COVID-19.

V is TRBV27 and J is TRBJ1-2; a weak D match, TRBD1 (5 bases). Germline CDR1 reads MNHEY; CDR2 reads SMNVEV (reference sequence). V lost 1 base, J lost 8 bases, and 14 bases lay in between. CDR3 length: 14 amino acids. DNA for the CDR3: TGTGCCAGCAGTTTATGGCGGCAGGGTACGGGCTACACCTTC. Encoded protein: CASSLWRQGTGYTF.

V usage is TRBV27 and J usage is TRBJ1-6, with 9 bases matching TRBD1. Germline trimming cut 3 bases from V and 10 bases from J; bases unmatched to any gene: 10. The CDR3 covers 16 residues. Germline CDR1 reads MNHEY; CDR2 reads SMNVEV (reference sequence). Here the CDR3 reads CASSLVTGGAYSPLHF. CDR3 coding DNA: TGTGCCAGCAGTTTGGTCACAGGGGGCGCGTACTCACCCCTCCACTTT.

Notes on this clone: The sample contains more than one DNA sequence encoding this CDR3. The chain joins TRBV18 to TRBJ2-1, with D maybe TRBD1 (6 bases). The V gene lost 3 bases and the J gene lost 4 bases, with 13 bases spanning the gap. The CDR3 loop spans 15 amino acids. Looked up from germline, CDR1 is KGHSH and CDR2 is LQKENI. CDR3 sequence reads: CASSPPGQSYNEQFF. The CDR3 DNA follows: TGTGCCAGCTCACCCCCCGGACAGTCATACAATGAGCAGTTCTTC. Filled out from reference TRBV18 and TRBJ2-1, the complete variable domain reads NAGVMQNPRHLVRRRGQEARLRCSPMKGHSHVYWYRQLPEEGLKFMVYLQKENIIDESGMPKERFSAEFPKEGPSILRIQQVVRGDSAAYFCASSPPGQSYNEQFFGPGTRLTVL.

This clone was seen a few times. The chain uses TRBV6-4 and TRBJ2-1; TRBD2 matches at 12 bases. Germline CDR1 and CDR2: MRHNA and SNTAGT. V dropped 4 bases and J dropped 8; count of bases not matched to a gene: 6. The CDR3 contains 15 residues. The CDR3 nucleotides read TGTGCCAGCAGTGCTTCTAGCGGGGGGGCAGATGAGCAGTTCTTC. It encodes CASSASSGGADEQFF.

V gene TRBV7-6 combines with J gene TRBJ1-5; TRBD1 matches 7 bases. From germline, CDR1 is SGHVS and CDR2 FNYEAQ. The CDR3 consists of 15 residues. The V gene end was trimmed by 1 base and the J gene end by 0 bases; junction bases not matched to a gene: 0. CDR3 coding DNA: TGTGCCAGCAGCTTAGGGGACAGTAGCAATCAGCCCCAGCATTTT. Protein product: CASSLGDSSNQPQHF.

This clone was counted a single time. This chain connects TRBV2 to TRBJ2-5; 10 bases are shared with TRBD1. Per germline, CDR1 SNHLY and CDR2 FYNNEI. With V trimmed by 4 bases and J by 5 bases, 4 bases remained unmatched. This CDR3 has 14 amino acids. In DNA, the CDR3 is TGTGCCAGCAGTGCCGACAGGGGGCCGGAGACCCAGTACTTC. This sequence encodes CASSADRGPETQYF.

The V gene is TRBV30, the J gene TRBJ1-2; tentatively, D is TRBD1 (6 bases). The CDR3 is made up of 12 amino acids. Germline lookup yields CDR1 GTSNPN and CDR2 SVGIG (reference sequence). V was trimmed by 8 bases and J by 6 bases, leaving 16 bases between them. Here the CDR3 DNA reads TGTGCCAGGCTACTGTACAGGGATGGCTACACCTTC. Its translation is CARLLYRDGYTF.

The V and J genes are TRBV2 and TRBJ1-1; possibly TRBD1 for D (5 bases). V was pared by 5 bases and J by 5 bases, with 18 bases between. The CDR3 is 15 amino acids. Germline CDR1 is SNHLY and CDR2 is FYNNEI. The CDR3 bases are TGTGCCAGCAGTCCCGTCCCGGTTGGGGGGACTGAAGCTTTCTTT. Protein: CASSPVPVGGTEAFF. Full variable domain (rest looked up from reference TRBV2 and TRBJ1-1): EPEVTQTPSHQVTQMGQEVILRCVPISNHLYFYWYRQILGQKVEFLVSFYNNEISEKSEIFDDQFSVERPDGSNFTLKIRSTKLEDSAMYFCASSPVPVGGTEAFFGQGTRLTVV.

The chain couples TRBV6-1 to TRBJ1-1; 8 bases match TRBD1. The CDR3 is 15 amino acids. V lost 2 bases, J lost 10 bases, and 12 bases stayed unmatched. Germline assignment: CDR1 MNHNS and CDR2 SASEGT. The CDR3 sequence is CASSEKTGVIQVAFF. The CDR3 nucleotides read TGTGCCAGCAGTGAAAAGACAGGGGTCATTCAGGTAGCTTTCTTT.

This chain links TRBV18 with TRBJ1-4; D might be TRBD1 (6 bases). Trimming removed 1 base at V and 3 bases at J, with 9 bases between. Germline-derived CDR1 and CDR2 are KGHSH and LQKENI. This CDR3 is 15 amino acids long. This chain's CDR3 is CASSPQTGPNEKLFF. DNA of the CDR3: TGTGCCAGCTCACCACAGACAGGACCTAATGAAAAACTGTTTTTT.

The chain is built from TRBV15 and TRBJ2-1; TRBD1 agrees at 8 bases. This CDR3 is built from 16 residues. After removal of 2 bases from V and 1 base from J, the junction contained 4 bases not matched to a gene. CDR1 is LNHNV, CDR2 YYDKDF, per germline (reference sequence). This chain's CDR3 is CATSRKRQGSYNEQFF. In nucleotides, the CDR3 is TGTGCCACCAGCAGAAAAAGACAGGGGTCCTACAATGAGCAGTTCTTC.

This clone has only one observation. This chain links TRBV29-1 with TRBJ2-1; D gene uncertain. V was pared by 5 bases and J by 8 bases, with 13 bases between. Germline-derived CDR1 and CDR2 are SQVTM and ANQGSEA. This CDR3 has 12 amino acids. The CDR3 loop reads CSVSTIGYEQFF. The CDR3 DNA sequence: TGCAGCGTTTCGACAATAGGATATGAGCAGTTCTTC.

This clone was found a few times. This sample also contains other DNA sequences that code for the same CDR3. The rearrangement links TRBV27 to TRBJ2-7; 10 bases are shared with TRBD2. The ends lost 6 bases at V and 3 bases at J; junction bases unmatched: 5. CDR1 MNHEY and CDR2 SMNVEV come from the germline V gene (reference sequence). This CDR3 contains 14 residues. The CDR3 here is CASSRTSGYYEQYF. The CDR3 nucleotides are TGTGCCAGCAGCCGGACTAGCGGATACTACGAGCAGTACTTC.

The chain has TRBV27 and TRBJ1-5, with 11 bases lining up with TRBD1. CDR3 length: 16 amino acids. Losses at the gene ends were 6 bases for V and 4 bases for J; bases not matched to a gene: 8. CDR1 and CDR2 (germline): MNHEY, SMNVEV (reference sequence). CDR3 sequence reads: CASRSTDRGRNQPQHF. In DNA form, the CDR3 reads TGTGCCAGCAGATCCACGGACAGGGGGCGGAATCAGCCCCAGCATTTT.

This sequence joins TRBV19 and TRBJ1-6; 7 positions match TRBD1. CDR3 length: 15 residues. V was clipped by 5 bases and J by 7 bases; unmatched bases: 8. In germline, CDR1 is LNHDA, CDR2 SQIVND (reference sequence). The CDR3 DNA follows: TGTGCCAGTAGTCCTACAGGGGTTCAGAATTCACCCCTCCACTTT. It is translated as CASSPTGVQNSPLHF.

The chain has TRBV5-1 and TRBJ2-5; 7 nucleotides align to TRBD2. Germline CDR1 SGHRS, CDR2 YFSETQ. V lost 1 base and J lost 1; bases outside the gene matches: 4. This CDR3 comprises 15 residues. CDR3 amino acids: CASSLRGVGQETQYF. CDR3 sequence (DNA): TGCGCCAGCAGCTTGCGGGGGGTCGGCCAAGAGACCCAGTACTTC.

The gene calls are TRBV11-2 and TRBJ2-1, with a weak D call TRBD2 (6 bases). The CDR3 is made up of 14 amino acids. Germline V gives CDR1 SGHAT, CDR2 FQNNGV. V was trimmed by 3 bases and J by 9 bases, leaving 15 bases between them. CDR3 DNA: TGTGCCAGCAGCTTGGCGGGGCCGAAAGGTGAGCAGTTCTTC. Encoded protein: CASSLAGPKGEQFF.

J is TRBJ1-3 and V is TRBV3-1 (or the pseudogene TRBV3-2); D possibly corresponds to TRBD1 (6 bases). The CDR3 runs 16 residues. V lost 4 bases, J lost 0 bases, and 13 bases lay in between. Germline V gene lookup returns CDR1 LGHDT and CDR2 YNNKEL (reference sequence). CDR3 residues: CASSRGGGNSGNTIYF. CDR3 in DNA: TGTGCCAGCAGCCGGGGAGGGGGGAACTCTGGAAACACCATATATTTT.

This chain connects TRBV10-1 to TRBJ1-1; 10 nucleotides align to TRBD1. J gave up 4 bases and V 4 bases, and 6 bases lay outside the gene matches. The CDR3 loop spans 15 amino acids. The germline gives CDR1 WNHNN, CDR2 SYGVQD (reference sequence). CDR3 sequence: CASSGTGGTGTEAFF. In nucleotides, the CDR3 is TGCGCCAGCAGTGGGACAGGGGGGACGGGCACTGAAGCTTTCTTT.

This sequence joins TRBV3-1 (or the pseudogene TRBV3-2) and TRBJ2-3, with 7 nucleotides matching TRBD2. The V gene's germline CDR1 is LGHDT and CDR2 YNNKEL (reference sequence). V shed 6 bases, J shed 2 bases, and the junction held 11 bases outside the gene matches. The CDR3 totals 16 residues. Here the CDR3 DNA reads TGTGCCAGCAGGCCCGCGGTGCGGGGGATCACAGATACGCAGTATTTT. Its translation: CASRPAVRGITDTQYF.

This chain connects TRBV7-9 to TRBJ2-5; TRBD2 aligns across 10 bases. The CDR3 is 15 amino acids. The germline gives CDR1 SEHNR, CDR2 FQNEAQ (reference sequence). V shed 3 bases, J shed 5 bases, and the junction held 6 bases outside the gene matches. The CDR3 bases are TGTGCCAGCAGCTTCTCTAGCGGGAGACATGAGACCCAGTACTTC. It is translated as CASSFSSGRHETQYF. Drawing the rest from reference TRBV7-9 and TRBJ2-5, the complete variable domain is DTGVSQNPRHKITKRGQNVTFRCDPISEHNRLYWYRQTLGQGPEFLTYFQNEAQLEKSRLLSDRFSAERPKGSFSTLEIQRTEQGDSAMYLCASSFSSGRHETQYFGPGTRLLVL.

This clone was counted a single time. This chain joins TRBV5-1 and TRBJ2-7; TRBD2 matches 12 bases. The CDR3 covers 17 residues. V trimming: 3 bases; J trimming: 5 bases; junction bases outside the gene matches: 12. CDR1 and CDR2 from the germline V gene are SGHRS and YFSETQ. The CDR3 region has the DNA TGCGCCAGCAGCTCGGGAAGGACTAGCGGGATGACGGACGAGCAGTACTTC. This gives the protein CASSSGRTSGMTDEQYF.

The chain uses TRBV2 and TRBJ2-1; weak D call: TRBD2 (6 bases). Looked up from germline, CDR1 is SNHLY and CDR2 is FYNNEI. This CDR3 has 15 amino acids. Deletions cut 7 bases from V and 0 bases from J, with 13 bases between. The CDR3 spells CASMGGRSSYNEQFF. As DNA, the CDR3 is TGTGCCAGCATGGGGGGACGGAGCTCCTACAATGAGCAGTTCTTC.

This clone is a singleton in its sample. This sequence joins TRBV7-6 and TRBJ2-3; 9 nucleotides agree with TRBD2. The CDR3 has 15 residues. CDR1 and CDR2 (germline): SGHVS, FNYEAQ. V trimming: 5 bases; J trimming: 1 base; junction bases outside the gene matches: 4. CDR3 residues: CASSQRTSGTDTQYF. In nucleotides, the CDR3 is TGTGCCAGCAGCCAAAGGACTAGCGGCACAGATACGCAGTATTTT.

Comment on this clone: The junction does not match germline at one end; this may be a read error. This CDR3 is also generated by other DNA sequences in the sample. The V call is TRBV19, the J call TRBJ2-5; perhaps TRBD2 as D (6 bases). Germline V gene sequence: CDR1 LNHDA, CDR2 SQIVND (reference sequence). This CDR3 has 17 residues. Here the CDR3 reads CASSLISGAVGGETQYF. CDR3 in DNA: TGTGCCAGTAGTCTCATAAGTGGAGCGGTCGGGGGTGAGACTCAGTACTTC.